This T cell receptor beta chain is from a study of high-grade serous ovarian cancer treatment subgroups. About the study: On average, approximately 14,000 reads and roughly 7,700 unique TCR beta rearrangements were obtained per sample. Study-level results: CDR1 and CDR2 were left unanalyzed; analyses focused on CDR3.

Comment on this clone: Its target is not known.

The tumor samples were collected prior to definitive surgery or chemotherapy. Germline values: CDR1 MNHEY, CDR2 SMNVEV (reference sequence). Trimming took 4 bases from V and 5 from J; bases not matched to a gene: 7. The CDR3 extends over 16 amino acids. This table comes from immunoSEQ multiplex PCR, and its TCRdb copy is limited to in-frame clones, with some not included. The table lists about 16,000 clones, approximately 70% of them singletons. Sequences were obtained from tumor tissue. V usage is TRBV27 and J usage is TRBJ2-1, with TRBD2 matching over 11 bases. The sequence came from a human donor with high-grade serous ovarian cancer. The CDR3 reads CASSSLGTSGNNEQFF. The CDR3 region has the DNA TGTGCCAGCAGTTCTCTCGGGACTAGCGGAAACAATGAGCAGTTCTTC.